The sequence of this T cell receptor beta chain was determined in a study of shared clonotypes between healthy human individuals. A note on this clone: The antigen remains undetermined.

The J segment lost 14 bases and the V segment lost 1 base, leaving 2 bases of the junction unmatched. This CDR3 is built from 12 residues. CDR1 and CDR2 from the germline V gene are MNHEY and SMNVEV (reference sequence). Study conclusions and caveats: Large sequencing depth failed to make sorted-subset sequencing complete, rarefaction showed.

The data were produced by immunoSEQ multiplex PCR, yet TCRdb's version contains in-frame clones alone and is incomplete. The sample contains roughly 2 million clones, 85% to 95% of which appear only once. The naive CD8 fraction comprised CD45RO-negative cells positively selected for CCR7 and excluded terminally differentiated effector memory CD45RA+ cells. Adults of Caucasian background living in Nashville, Tennessee made up all donors. The rearrangement joins TRBV27 to TRBJ1-6; 7 bases fit TRBD1. Sequencing was done on a sample of naive CD8+ T cells sorted from blood. This TCR derives from a young man in good health. The CDR3 loop is CASSLFTGALHF. The CDR3 nucleotides are TGTGCCAGCAGTTTATTTACAGGGGCCCTCCACTTT.